This T cell receptor (beta chain) was identified in a study of cytomegalovirus exposure and HLA in healthy donors. The CDR3 is made up of 13 amino acids. Trimming removed 1 base from V and 3 bases from J, with 7 bases in between. In germline, CDR1 is SGHTA, CDR2 FQGNSA. Vbeta (60) and Jbeta (13) primers were used in the PCR. Libraries were prepared by immunoSEQ multiplex PCR; TCRdb keeps only in-frame clonotypes and omits some of them. This sample's table reports 100,000 to 150,000 clones. Note on this clone: Additional DNA sequences in this sample encode the identical CDR3.

The receptor comes from a young man in good health and CMV-seronegative. The V gene is TRBV7-2, the J gene TRBJ2-7; no clear D. The material sequenced was PBMCs. The CDR3 loop reads CASSLGAGYEQYF. CDR3 DNA: TGTGCCAGCAGCTTAGGGGCAGGCTACGAGCAGTACTTC.